These 17 T cell receptor beta chains were all obtained from the same sample, sequenced in a study of blood T cell repertoires in COVID-19. The protocol was immunoSEQ multiplex PCR, while the TCRdb copy is restricted to in-frame clones and leaves out a portion. The repertoire has about 250,000 clones, 89% of them found once; the top ten carry 3.5% to 5.5%. Input material: peripheral blood. The receptors were sampled from a woman aged 40 to 50 who had recovered from COVID-19.

CDR3 coding DNA: TGTGCCAGCAGTTCGGACAGGGGGAATCAGCCCCAGCATTTT. Its translation: CASSSDRGNQPQHF. This chain links TRBV28 with TRBJ1-5; 10 bases map to TRBD1. V shed 4 bases and J 4 bases; nucleotides not matched to a gene: 1. Germline V gene data show CDR1 as MDHEN and CDR2 as SYDVKM. The CDR3 has 14 residues.

The rearrangement joins TRBV2 to TRBJ1-2; a weak D match, TRBD1 (6 bases). The CDR3 has 15 residues. Trimming took off 6 bases at V and 1 base at J, with 15 bases between the two ends. Germline CDR1 SNHLY, CDR2 FYNNEI. The CDR3, as DNA: TGTGCCAGCAGAGGACAGTCAACCGGTAACTATGGCTACACCTTC. This translates into CASRGQSTGNYGYTF.

The chain carries TRBV2 and TRBJ1-1; D unclear. V was trimmed by 2 bases and J by 4 bases, leaving 11 bases between them. Germline CDR1 is SNHLY and CDR2 is FYNNEI. The CDR3 is made up of 14 amino acids. CDR3 DNA: TGTGCCAGCAGTGAATACTTCGGGGTCACTGAAGCTTTCTTT. Translating gives CASSEYFGVTEAFF.

The CDR3 nucleotides are TGTGCCAGCAGCAAAGTAAAGACTAGCGGGGGGCGGTTAGCCAAAAACATTCAGTACTTC. It specifies CASSKVKTSGGRLAKNIQYF. The V call is TRBV21-1, the J call TRBJ2-4; TRBD2, the table's D call, was not compared with the DNA. TRBV21-1 is marked as a pseudogene. CDR3 length equals 20 residues.

This chain uses TRBV7-9 with TRBJ1-5, with D tentatively TRBD1 (6 bases). Deletions cut 5 bases from V and 3 bases from J, with 14 bases between. Germline CDR1 reads SEHNR; CDR2 reads FQNEAQ (reference sequence). The CDR3 contains 15 residues. In nucleotides, the CDR3 is TGTGCCAGCAGCCACGAGGGGGACTACAATCAGCCCCAGCATTTT. Protein sequence: CASSHEGDYNQPQHF.

This rearrangement joins TRBV7-9 to TRBJ2-1, with D unresolved. The V gene's germline CDR1 is SEHNR and CDR2 FQNEAQ (reference sequence). There are 15 residues in the CDR3. Trimming took off 4 bases at V and 5 bases at J, with 15 bases between the two ends. This CDR3 is CASSSGSHRDNEQFF. The CDR3 nucleotides are TGTGCCAGCAGCTCCGGCTCTCATCGGGACAATGAGCAGTTCTTC. Full variable domain (outside the CDR3, taken from reference TRBV7-9 and TRBJ2-1): DTGVSQNPRHKITKRGQNVTFRCDPISEHNRLYWYRQTLGQGPEFLTYFQNEAQLEKSRLLSDRFSAERPKGSFSTLEIQRTEQGDSAMYLCASSSGSHRDNEQFFGPGTRLTVL.

The chain is built from TRBV10-2 and TRBJ2-5; 12 positions agree with TRBD2. Germline CDR1 and CDR2: WSHSY and SAAADI. The CDR3 contains 14 residues. The V segment lost 7 bases and the J segment 3 bases; nucleotides outside the gene matches: 3. CDR3 DNA: TGCGCCAGCAACCGACTAGCGGGAGAAGAGACCCAGTACTTC. Protein: CASNRLAGEETQYF.

The chain carries TRBV5-1 and TRBJ2-5; 8 positions match TRBD1. This CDR3 has 13 residues. After removal of 2 bases from V and 3 bases from J, the junction contained 0 bases not matched to a gene. Germline values: CDR1 SGHRS, CDR2 YFSETQ. The CDR3 is CASSLQGEETQYF. The CDR3 DNA reads TGCGCCAGCAGCTTACAGGGGGAAGAGACCCAGTACTTC.

V and J are TRBV5-5 and TRBJ1-5; D is ambiguous. Germline V gene lookup returns CDR1 SGHKS and CDR2 YYEKEE (reference sequence). This CDR3 has 14 residues. V was pared by 0 bases and J by 7 bases, with 11 bases between. The CDR3 DNA follows: TGTGCCAGCAGCTTGGGGGTGGGCCGCCAGCCCCAGCATTTT. This codes for CASSLGVGRQPQHF.

This clone has only one observation. The chain employs TRBV2 and TRBJ1-1; D is perhaps TRBD1 (5 bases). Germline loops: CDR1 SNHLY, CDR2 FYNNEI. The CDR3 extends over 13 amino acids. The ends were cut back, 6 bases at V and 3 bases at J, with 11 bases in the middle. CDR3 in DNA: TGTGCCAGCAGCGGGCAGGGATACACTGAAGCTTTCTTT. Its protein is CASSGQGYTEAFF.

V gene TRBV20-1 combines with J gene TRBJ1-5; TRBD1 agrees at 9 bases. V dropped 6 bases and J dropped 7; count of bases not matched to a gene: 13. Per the germline V gene, CDR1 is DFQATT and CDR2 is SNEGSKA (reference sequence). The CDR3 totals 15 residues. The CDR3 protein is CSASAGTGRWQPQHF. DNA of the CDR3: TGCAGTGCGAGTGCCGGGACAGGGAGGTGGCAGCCCCAGCATTTT.

The gene calls are TRBV2 and TRBJ2-5, with a weak D call TRBD2 (6 bases). Germline V gene lookup returns CDR1 SNHLY and CDR2 FYNNEI. With 8 bases removed from V and 0 bases from J, the gap between germline ends came to 13 bases. This CDR3 region has 14 residues. The CDR3 reads CASGLGGNQETQYF. CDR3 coding DNA: TGTGCCAGCGGGCTTGGAGGGAACCAAGAGACCCAGTACTTC.

This clone appeared a single time. The V gene is TRBV9, the J gene TRBJ1-6; D is possibly TRBD1 (5 bases). Germline V gene sequence: CDR1 SGDLS, CDR2 YYNGEE. Trimming removed 0 bases at V and 1 base at J, with 11 bases between. This CDR3 is 17 amino acids long. CDR3: CASSVGTIGSYNSPLHF. The CDR3 DNA is TGTGCCAGCAGCGTAGGGACAATCGGATCCTATAATTCACCCCTCCACTTT.

This clone was observed a single time. This chain joins TRBV11-2 and TRBJ1-1; D gene uncertain. V shed 5 bases and J shed 1 base, with 8 bases lying between them. Per germline, CDR1 SGHAT and CDR2 FQNNGV. The CDR3 covers 13 residues. This chain's CDR3 is CASSRQQNTEAFF. CDR3 nucleotides: TGTGCCAGCAGCCGACAACAGAACACTGAAGCTTTCTTT.

The V gene is TRBV18, the J gene TRBJ2-3, with D unresolved. The CDR3 extends over 12 amino acids. Trimming removed 2 bases from V and 6 bases from J, with 6 bases in between. Germline V CDR1 and CDR2: KGHSH, LQKENI. The CDR3 bases are TGTGCCAGCTCACCAGGGCGCGATACGCAGTATTTT. Its translation is CASSPGRDTQYF.

V and J are TRBV29-1 and TRBJ2-3; possibly TRBD2 for D (5 bases). V gave up 3 bases and J gave up 6 bases, with 7 bases separating them. The CDR3 contains 11 residues. The germline V gene encodes CDR1 SQVTM and CDR2 ANQGSEA. CDR3 sequence: CSVEEVDTQYF. DNA for the CDR3: TGCAGCGTTGAGGAGGTGGATACGCAGTATTTT.

The chain is built from TRBV7-9 and TRBJ2-2; 9 nucleotides align to TRBD2. This CDR3 region has 16 residues. The V gene's germline CDR1 is SEHNR and CDR2 FQNEAQ (reference sequence). Trimming at V came to 2 bases and at J to 6 bases, leaving 7 bases not matched to a gene. CDR3 nucleotide sequence: TGTGCCAGCAGCTTAAGAAGGACTAGCGAAGCCGGGGAGCTGTTTTTT. Encoded protein: CASSLRRTSEAGELFF. Based on the CDR3 plus reference TRBV7-9 and TRBJ2-2, the full variable domain is DTGVSQNPRHKITKRGQNVTFRCDPISEHNRLYWYRQTLGQGPEFLTYFQNEAQLEKSRLLSDRFSAERPKGSFSTLEIQRTEQGDSAMYLCASSLRRTSEAGELFFGEGSRLTVL.